The 6 T cell receptor beta chains in this list originate from one sample, sequenced in a study of beta chain features in type 1 diabetes. No antigens are known for them. Overall study findings and caveats: TCRB CDR3 length was moderately but significantly reduced in all four CD4+ subsets of Type 1 diabetes patients.

As every portion of the isolated RNA was reverse transcribed, the sequencing read expressed TCRB transcripts. This table comes from immunoSEQ multiplex PCR, and its TCRdb copy is limited to in-frame clones, with some not included. The table lists 200,000 to 250,000 clones, roughly 17% of them singletons, with 0.085% in the top ten. Sequencing was carried out using naive CD4+ T cells from blood. The receptors shown here come from a man aged 30-40 years with type 1 diabetes.

This clone was counted a few times. An end of the junction does not agree with germline; a read error may underlie this. The chain has TRBV5-4 and TRBJ2-1; unclear D gene. The CDR3 is 15 amino acids. Per germline, CDR1 SGHNT and CDR2 YYREEE (reference sequence). CDR3 sequence: CASSLISSGFNVQFF. CDR3 nucleotides: TGTGCCAGCAGCTTGATCTCCTCTGGGTTTAATGTGCAGTTCTTC. Based on the CDR3 plus reference TRBV5-4 and TRBJ2-1, the full variable domain is ETGVTQSPTHLIKTRGQQVTLRCSSQSGHNTVSWYQQALGQGPQFIFQYYREEENGRGNFPPRFSGLQFPNYSSELNVNALELDDSALYLCASSLISSGFNVQFFGPGTRLTVL.

This rearrangement joins TRBV4-2 to TRBJ2-1; 8 bases fit TRBD2. The V and J ends lost 5 bases and 5 bases, in that order; junction bases with no gene match: 8. The CDR3 is made up of 15 amino acids. Germline lookup yields CDR1 LGHNA and CDR2 YNFKEQ. The CDR3 bases are TGTGCCAGCAGCTCCGGGACTAGTCGCCACAATGAGCAGTTCTTC. This sequence encodes CASSSGTSRHNEQFF.

The genes are TRBV30 and TRBJ1-5, with a weak D call TRBD1 (6 bases). The V end was cut by 4 bases, the J end by 2 bases, with 9 bases between. CDR3 size: 13 residues. Germline lookup yields CDR1 GTSNPN and CDR2 SVGIG (reference sequence). This CDR3 reads CAWMKGGNQPQHF. CDR3 nucleotides: TGTGCCTGGATGAAGGGGGGCAATCAGCCCCAGCATTTT.

This clone has only a few counts. The CDR3 DNA reads TGTGCCAGCAACCCCCGGGACTTGTACAATGAGCAGTTCTTC. Translated, it gives CASNPRDLYNEQFF. J is TRBJ2-1 and V is TRBV7-6, with D possibly matching TRBD2 (6 bases). The CDR3 loop spans 14 amino acids. Deletions cut 7 bases from V and 4 bases from J, with 14 bases between. CDR1 and CDR2 from the germline V gene are SGHVS and FNYEAQ. The full variable domain, with the rest looked up from reference TRBV7-6 and TRBJ2-1, is GAGVSQSPRYKVTKRGQDVALRCDPISGHVSLYWYRQALGQGPEFLTYFNYEAQQDKSGLPNDRFSAERPEGSISTLTIQRTEQRDSAMYRCASNPRDLYNEQFFGPGTRLTVL.

The J gene is TRBJ2-5, the V gene TRBV6-5; D gene ambiguous. This CDR3 spans 14 amino acids. Trimming removed 6 bases at V and 0 bases at J, with 11 bases between. Germline V gene data show CDR1 as MNHEY and CDR2 as SVGAGI. This chain's CDR3 is CASRAKINQETQYF. CDR3 sequence (DNA): TGTGCCAGCAGAGCAAAAATTAACCAAGAGACCCAGTACTTC.

The chain carries TRBV4-3 and TRBJ2-7, with 12 bases that match TRBD2. Germline loops: CDR1 LGHNA, CDR2 YSLEER. The CDR3 loop spans 16 amino acids. With 3 bases clipped from V and 2 bases from J, the junction kept 5 bases outside the gene matches. This chain's CDR3 is CASSHGTSGSPYEQYF. The DNA for the CDR3 is TGCGCCAGCAGCCATGGGACTAGCGGGTCTCCCTACGAGCAGTACTTC.